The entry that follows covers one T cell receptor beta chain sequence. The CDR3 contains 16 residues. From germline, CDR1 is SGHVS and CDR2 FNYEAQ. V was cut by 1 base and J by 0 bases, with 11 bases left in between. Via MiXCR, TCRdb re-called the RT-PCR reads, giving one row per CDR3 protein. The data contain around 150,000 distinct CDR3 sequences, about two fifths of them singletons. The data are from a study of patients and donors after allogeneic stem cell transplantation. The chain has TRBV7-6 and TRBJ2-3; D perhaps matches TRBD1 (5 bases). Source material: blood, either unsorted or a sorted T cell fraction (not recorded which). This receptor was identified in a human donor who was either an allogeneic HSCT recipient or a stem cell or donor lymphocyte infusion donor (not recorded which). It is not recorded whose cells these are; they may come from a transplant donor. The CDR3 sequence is CASSLGQGGSTDTQYF. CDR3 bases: TGTGCCAGCAGCTTAGGGCAGGGCGGTAGCACAGATACGCAGTATTTT.